This TCR beta chain was obtained from a study of cytomegalovirus exposure and HLA in healthy donors. Of note for this clone: Its target is unknown.

Primers included in the PCR were 60 Vbeta and 13 Jbeta primers. Original methodology: The count from a later analysis was tens of millions of unique TCR beta chains, about 9.9 million of them shared. Repertoires were generated with immunoSEQ multiplex PCR, while TCRdb's copy carries only in-frame clones and drops some. V and J calls and clone size are given by that table; D and trimming were obtained from the DNA. The sample includes 60,000 to 75,000 clones, approximately 79% of them seen just once. Whole-study results and caveats: Reportedly, HLA-A and HLA-B alleles of most subjects were accurately predicted from TCR beta. Earlier analysis looked at TCR beta V segments, and most were productive about 87% or about 30% of the time. Researchers reported in a later analysis that common viral pathogens appeared linked to several top clusters.

Germline V gene data show CDR1 as MDHEN and CDR2 as SYDVKM. There are 15 residues in the CDR3. Trimming took 1 base from V and 6 from J, leaving 10 bases between them. The sequence came from a woman aged 25-40 years in good health and CMV-seronegative. V gene TRBV28 combines with J gene TRBJ1-6, with D possibly being TRBD1 (5 bases). Sequenced: PBMCs. The CDR3 nucleotides read TGTGCCAGCAGTTTATCCCCCGGGGGTAATTCACCCCTCCACTTT. Its translation: CASSLSPGGNSPLHF. The whole variable domain, filled in from reference TRBV28 and TRBJ1-6, reads DVKVTQSSRYLVKRTGEKVFLECVQDMDHENMFWYRQDPGLGLRLIYFSYDVKMKEKGDIPEGYSVSREKKERFSLILESASTNQTSMYLCASSLSPGGNSPLHFGNGTRLTVT.